Below are 22 T cell receptor beta chains sequenced from a single sample in a study of cytomegalovirus exposure and HLA in healthy donors. PCR involved 60 Vbeta and 13 Jbeta primers. The repertoire was sequenced with immunoSEQ multiplex PCR; TCRdb's copy has only in-frame clones and lacks some. The profile shows around 130,000 clones, roughly three quarters of them singletons. Input material: PBMCs. These receptors all stem from a man between 18 and 35 years old in good health and CMV-seronegative.

The chain links TRBV7-2 to TRBJ2-1; TRBD2 matches 9 bases. The germline V gene has CDR1 SGHTA and CDR2 FQGNSA. The CDR3 totals 16 residues. Germline trimming cut 1 base from V and 4 bases from J; bases unmatched to any gene: 5. This CDR3 is CASSLVRGRVYNEQFF. As DNA, the CDR3 is TGTGCCAGCAGCTTAGTGCGCGGGAGGGTGTACAATGAGCAGTTCTTC. Full variable domain (outside the CDR3, taken from reference TRBV7-2 and TRBJ2-1): GAGVSQSPSNKVTEKGKDVELRCDPISGHTALYWYRQSLGQGLEFLIYFQGNSAPDKSGLPSDRFSAERTGGSVSTLTIQRTQQEDSAVYLCASSLVRGRVYNEQFFGPGTRLTVL.

The chain has TRBV11-2 and TRBJ2-1, with a weak D call TRBD1 (5 bases). The CDR3 has 11 amino acids. V lost 6 bases, J lost 9 bases, and 9 bases lay in between. Germline V gene lookup returns CDR1 SGHAT and CDR2 FQNNGV. The CDR3 spells CASSPRGEQFF. The CDR3 DNA is TGTGCCAGCAGTCCAAGGGGTGAGCAGTTCTTC.

The J gene is TRBJ1-1, the V gene TRBV15; weak D call: TRBD1 (5 bases). In germline, CDR1 is LNHNV, CDR2 YYDKDF (reference sequence). The CDR3 is made up of 14 amino acids. The germline V and J ends were trimmed by 0 bases and 1 base, with 6 bases remaining between them. The CDR3 loop is CATSRDQGNTEAFF. The CDR3 DNA reads TGTGCCACCAGCAGAGATCAGGGGAACACTGAAGCTTTCTTT.

This chain joins TRBV4-2 and TRBJ2-7, with D possibly matching TRBD2 (7 bases). Germline V gene lookup returns CDR1 LGHNA and CDR2 YNFKEQ. The CDR3 is 17 amino acids. V lost 1 base and J 4 bases, leaving 20 bases between the germline ends. For the CDR3, the DNA is TGTGCCAGCAGCCAAGCACGGGGGGCCGCGGGCCCTTACGAGCAGTACTTC. It codes for CASSQARGAAGPYEQYF.

This chain uses TRBV7-9 with TRBJ2-7, with TRBD2 matching 11 bases. Per the germline V gene, CDR1 is SEHNR and CDR2 is FQNEAQ (reference sequence). The junction had 8 bases not matched to a gene; V was cut back by 4 bases and J by 3 bases. This CDR3 spans 16 amino acids. This chain's CDR3 is CASSSRLAGSHYEQYF. The CDR3 DNA reads TGTGCCAGCAGCTCCCGACTAGCGGGATCCCACTACGAGCAGTACTTC.

The CDR3 sequence is CASSLDSSYEQYF. In DNA, the CDR3 is TGTGCCAGCAGTTTAGACAGCTCCTACGAGCAGTACTTC. The rearrangement joins TRBV28 to TRBJ2-5, with a weak D call TRBD1 (5 bases). The end of the DNA fits TRBJ2-7 better, so the J call may be wrong. Germline CDR1 MDHEN, CDR2 SYDVKM. The CDR3 totals 13 residues.

The rearrangement links TRBV28 to TRBJ1-5, with 11 bases identical to TRBD1. This CDR3 contains 15 residues. Germline CDR1 and CDR2: MDHEN and SYDVKM. V was clipped by 10 bases and J by 11 bases; unmatched bases: 16. The CDR3 protein is CATKYRDRGAPAQHF. The CDR3 bases are TGTGCCACCAAGTACCGGGACAGGGGGGCCCCGGCCCAGCATTTT. Using reference TRBV28 and TRBJ1-5 for the parts outside the CDR3, the full variable domain is DVKVTQSSRYLVKRTGEKVFLECVQDMDHENMFWYRQDPGLGLRLIYFSYDVKMKEKGDIPEGYSVSREKKERFSLILESASTNQTSMYLCATKYRDRGAPAQHFGDGTRLSIL.

This clone showed up just a few times. The chain links TRBV7-9 to TRBJ2-6; D is possibly TRBD1 (5 bases). The CDR3 length is 16 residues. V was trimmed by 3 bases and J by 0 bases, leaving 9 bases between them. Germline CDR1 SEHNR, CDR2 FQNEAQ (reference sequence). For the CDR3, the DNA is TGTGCCAGCAGCTTGGACATATTCTCTGGGGCCAACGTCCTGACTTTC. This codes for CASSLDIFSGANVLTF. Supplemented by reference TRBV7-9 and TRBJ2-6, the full variable domain reads DTGVSQNPRHKITKRGQNVTFRCDPISEHNRLYWYRQTLGQGPEFLTYFQNEAQLEKSRLLSDRFSAERPKGSFSTLEIQRTEQGDSAMYLCASSLDIFSGANVLTFGAGSRLTVL.

This rearrangement joins TRBV7-9 to TRBJ2-5; 7 bases are shared with TRBD2. Germline assignment: CDR1 SEHNR and CDR2 FQNEAQ (reference sequence). J lost 4 bases, V lost 5 bases, and 19 bases had no gene match. CDR3 length: 18 residues. CDR3 sequence: CASSTQGASGGWGETQYF. For the CDR3, the DNA is TGTGCCAGCAGCACCCAAGGGGCTAGCGGAGGATGGGGAGAGACCCAGTACTTC.

The rearrangement uses TRBV12-5 and TRBJ1-5; 9 nucleotides line up with TRBD1. V trimming: 6 bases; J trimming: 2 bases; junction bases outside the gene matches: 17. The CDR3 totals 19 residues. Germline assignment: CDR1 LGHNT and CDR2 FRNRAP. CDR3 in DNA: TGTGCTAGTGGACCGGACCGGGACAGGGAGACCAGGGGCAATCAGCCCCAGCATTTT. Protein product: CASGPDRDRETRGNQPQHF. Filled out from reference TRBV12-5 and TRBJ1-5, the complete variable domain reads DARVTQTPRHKVTEMGQEVTMRCQPILGHNTVFWYRQTMMQGLELLAYFRNRAPLDDSGMPKDRFSAEMPDATLATLKIQPSEPRDSAVYFCASGPDRDRETRGNQPQHFGDGTRLSIL.

CDR3 sequence: CASSLAGQEGYEQYF. The CDR3 DNA sequence: TGTGCCAGCAGCTTGGCGGGACAGGAAGGCTACGAGCAGTACTTC. The rearrangement joins TRBV7-9 to TRBJ2-7; TRBD1 matches 8 bases. J was trimmed by 3 bases and V by 3 bases; bases with no gene match: 7. This CDR3 comprises 15 residues. CDR1 and CDR2 from the germline V gene are SEHNR and FQNEAQ (reference sequence). Full variable domain (rest looked up from reference TRBV7-9 and TRBJ2-7): DTGVSQNPRHKITKRGQNVTFRCDPISEHNRLYWYRQTLGQGPEFLTYFQNEAQLEKSRLLSDRFSAERPKGSFSTLEIQRTEQGDSAMYLCASSLAGQEGYEQYFGPGTRLTVT.

In DNA, the CDR3 is TGTGCCAGCAGTCGTCGGGGAGATACGCAGTATTTT. This codes for CASSRRGDTQYF. The gene calls are TRBV9 and TRBJ2-3, with D maybe TRBD2 (5 bases). Germline CDR1 and CDR2: SGDLS and YYNGEE. V was clipped by 5 bases and J by 5 bases, with 9 bases between them. CDR3 length: 12 amino acids.

The chain recombines TRBV18 with TRBJ2-6; no firm D call. V shed 1 base and J shed 0 bases, with 10 bases lying between them. This CDR3 has 17 amino acids. Per germline, CDR1 KGHSH and CDR2 LQKENI. This CDR3 reads CASSPLTVGSGANVLTF. For the CDR3, the DNA is TGTGCCAGCTCACCACTTACAGTTGGCTCTGGGGCCAACGTCCTGACTTTC. Variable domain in full (rest from reference TRBV18 and TRBJ2-6): NAGVMQNPRHLVRRRGQEARLRCSPMKGHSHVYWYRQLPEEGLKFMVYLQKENIIDESGMPKERFSAEFPKEGPSILRIQQVVRGDSAAYFCASSPLTVGSGANVLTFGAGSRLTVL.

The sample holds one count of this clone. The chain joins TRBV14 to TRBJ2-6; TRBD1 might be the D (5 bases). The CDR3 runs to 16 residues. Germline assignment: CDR1 SGHDN and CDR2 FVKESK. Trimming pared 1 base from V and 0 bases from J, leaving 7 bases between. The CDR3 protein is CASSQARGSGANVLTF. The CDR3, as DNA: TGTGCCAGCAGCCAAGCTAGGGGCTCTGGGGCCAACGTCCTGACTTTC.

This chain links TRBV7-3 with TRBJ2-2, with TRBD2 matching over 8 bases. The V segment lost 0 bases and the J segment 1 base; nucleotides outside the gene matches: 4. This CDR3 spans 17 amino acids. Germline CDR1 and CDR2: SGHTA and FQGTGA. The DNA of the CDR3 is TGTGCCAGCAGCTTAACTGAGGGACTAGAGAACACCGGGGAGCTGTTTTTT. Translating it yields CASSLTEGLENTGELFF.

The gene calls are TRBV9 and TRBJ2-7, with 8 bases that match TRBD2. Germline trimming cut 3 bases from V and 9 bases from J; bases unmatched to any gene: 17. The CDR3 is 16 residues long. CDR1 SGDLS and CDR2 YYNGEE come from the germline V gene. The CDR3 loop reads CASSGSRVAGFRVQYF. The CDR3 bases are TGTGCCAGCAGCGGATCCCGGGTAGCGGGATTTCGTGTGCAGTACTTC.

This chain joins TRBV6-1 and TRBJ1-5; D perhaps matches TRBD1 (6 bases). CDR1 and CDR2 from the germline V gene are MNHNS and SASEGT. CDR3 length: 15 residues. Trimming left V 4 bases short and J 4 bases short, with 14 bases between. CDR3 loop: CASSVSGGANQPQHF. CDR3 nucleotides: TGTGCCAGCAGTGTTTCTGGGGGGGCTAATCAGCCCCAGCATTTT.

The chain has TRBV27 and TRBJ1-5, with no clear D. The CDR3 has 13 residues. Germline values: CDR1 MNHEY, CDR2 SMNVEV (reference sequence). V was pared by 0 bases and J by 5 bases, with 5 bases between. The CDR3 loop is CASSLSRDQPQHF. CDR3 nucleotide sequence: TGTGCCAGCAGTTTATCGAGGGATCAGCCCCAGCATTTT.

This clone occurred a few times. V gene TRBV6-1 combines with J gene TRBJ1-1, with D unresolved. This CDR3 comprises 13 residues. Germline V CDR1 and CDR2: MNHNS, SASEGT. V was cut by 2 bases and J by 6 bases, with 10 bases left in between. Here the CDR3 DNA reads TGTGCCAGCAGTGAATCCAGGTACTCTGAAGCTTTCTTT. Translated: CASSESRYSEAFF.

The chain uses TRBV5-6 and TRBJ2-1, with 12 bases matching TRBD2. Trimming at V came to 1 base and at J to 8 bases, leaving 4 bases not matched to a gene. This CDR3 comprises 15 residues. CDR1 is SGHDT, CDR2 YYEEEE, per germline. The CDR3 sequence: CASSLLAGGTHEQFF. Written as DNA, the CDR3 is TGTGCCAGCAGCTTGCTAGCGGGAGGGACCCATGAGCAGTTCTTC.

As regards this clone: A junction end diverges from the germline sequence, so it may reflect a read error. The chain recombines TRBV9 with TRBJ2-2; TRBD2 matches at 11 bases. Germline values: CDR1 SGDLS, CDR2 YYNGEE. This CDR3 contains 17 residues. CDR3 amino acids: CASSVLAGGTNAGELFF. The CDR3 DNA is TGTGCCAGCAGCGTACTAGCGGGAGGAACGAACGCCGGGGAGCTGTTTTTT.

The rearrangement joins TRBV30 to TRBJ2-5; D is perhaps TRBD2 (5 bases). CDR1 is GTSNPN and CDR2 is SVGIG in the germline V gene (reference sequence). Trimming stripped 5 bases from V and 0 bases from J, with 10 bases between. The CDR3 sequence is 13 residues long. CDR3 DNA sequence: TGTGCCTGGGTACGGGGATACCAAGAGACCCAGTACTTC. Translating it yields CAWVRGYQETQYF.